This T cell receptor (beta chain) was identified during a study of blood T cells in healthy people across ages. Study-wide points: PBMCs went unsorted, and a conclusive naive versus antigen-experienced comparison was therefore prevented.

The J segment lost 9 bases and the V segment lost 5 bases, leaving 10 bases of the junction unmatched. The CDR3 extends over 15 amino acids. Germline assignment: CDR1 DFQATT and CDR2 SNEGSKA (reference sequence). In its sample, this clonotype was seen a few times. The antigen is unknown. Through a sample-barcoded 5' primer and a J-beta primer mix, a second PCR was run for roughly 6 to 12 cycles. Each cDNA molecule, via a template-switch adaptor with 12 random nucleotides, was tagged. From the 5' RACE reads, TCRdb called clonotypes with MiXCR, one entry per CDR3 protein. The data hold 1.5 million to 2 million distinct CDR3 sequences, with about 50% observed a single time.

The TCR was taken from a woman between 35 and 50 years old in good health. This sequence joins TRBV20-1 and TRBJ1-6; TRBD1 matches at 10 bases. Sequencing input: blood. CDR3 in DNA: TGCAGTGCTTCCCCGACAGGGGGCTTTGGTTCACCCCTCCACTTT. The encoded protein is CSASPTGGFGSPLHF.